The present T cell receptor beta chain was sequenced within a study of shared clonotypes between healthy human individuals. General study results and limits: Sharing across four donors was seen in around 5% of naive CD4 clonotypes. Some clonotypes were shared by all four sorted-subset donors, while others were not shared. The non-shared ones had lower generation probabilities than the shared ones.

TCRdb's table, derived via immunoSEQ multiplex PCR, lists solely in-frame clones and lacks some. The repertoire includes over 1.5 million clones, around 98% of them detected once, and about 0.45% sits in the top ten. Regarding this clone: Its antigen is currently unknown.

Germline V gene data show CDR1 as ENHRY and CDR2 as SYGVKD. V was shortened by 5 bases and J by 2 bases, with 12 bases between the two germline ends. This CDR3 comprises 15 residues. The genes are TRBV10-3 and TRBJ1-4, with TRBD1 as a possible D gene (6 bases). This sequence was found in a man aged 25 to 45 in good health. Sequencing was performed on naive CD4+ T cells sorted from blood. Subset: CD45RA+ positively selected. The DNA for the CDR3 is TGTGCCATCAGTAAAACAGGGAAGACTAATGAAAAACTGTTTTTT. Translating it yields CAISKTGKTNEKLFF.